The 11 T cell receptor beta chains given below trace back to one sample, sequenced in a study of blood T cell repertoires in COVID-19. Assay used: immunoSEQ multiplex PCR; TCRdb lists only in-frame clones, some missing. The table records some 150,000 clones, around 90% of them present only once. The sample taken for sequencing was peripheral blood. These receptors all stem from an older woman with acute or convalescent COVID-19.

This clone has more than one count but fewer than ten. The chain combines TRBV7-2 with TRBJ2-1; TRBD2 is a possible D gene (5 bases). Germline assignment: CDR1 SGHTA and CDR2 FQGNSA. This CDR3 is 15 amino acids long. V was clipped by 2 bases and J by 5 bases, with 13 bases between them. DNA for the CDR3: TGTGCCAGCAGCTTAATAACGGGATTCAACAATGAGCAGTTCTTC. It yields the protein CASSLITGFNNEQFF. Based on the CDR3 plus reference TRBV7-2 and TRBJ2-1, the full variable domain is GAGVSQSPSNKVTEKGKDVELRCDPISGHTALYWYRQSLGQGLEFLIYFQGNSAPDKSGLPSDRFSAERTGGSVSTLTIQRTQQEDSAVYLCASSLITGFNNEQFFGPGTRLTVL.

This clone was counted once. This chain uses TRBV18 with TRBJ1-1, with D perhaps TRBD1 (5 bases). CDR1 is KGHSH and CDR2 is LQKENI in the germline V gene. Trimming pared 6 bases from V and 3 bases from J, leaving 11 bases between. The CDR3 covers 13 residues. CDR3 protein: CASSLDRDTEAFF. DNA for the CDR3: TGTGCCAGCTCCCTCGACAGAGACACTGAAGCTTTCTTT.

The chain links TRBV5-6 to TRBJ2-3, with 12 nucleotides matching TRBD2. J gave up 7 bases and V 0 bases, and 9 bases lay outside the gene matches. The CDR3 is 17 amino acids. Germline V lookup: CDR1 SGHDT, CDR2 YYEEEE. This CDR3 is CASSLALASGGGNTQYF. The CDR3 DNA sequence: TGTGCCAGCAGCTTGGCCCTAGCTAGCGGGGGGGGAAATACGCAGTATTTT.

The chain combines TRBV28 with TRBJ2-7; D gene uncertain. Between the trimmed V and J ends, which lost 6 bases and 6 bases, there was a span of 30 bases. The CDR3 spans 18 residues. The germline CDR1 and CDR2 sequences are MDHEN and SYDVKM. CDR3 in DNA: TGTGCCAGCAGCCATCGCAATGGGCCACCCCATCTGAGCACCGAGCAGTACTTC. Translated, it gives CASSHRNGPPHLSTEQYF.

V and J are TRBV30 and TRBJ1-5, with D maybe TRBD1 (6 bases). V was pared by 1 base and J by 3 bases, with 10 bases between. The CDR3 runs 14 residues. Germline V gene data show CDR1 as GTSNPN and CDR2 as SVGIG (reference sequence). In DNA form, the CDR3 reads TGTGCCTGGAGTGGTGGACAGATCAATCAGCCCCAGCATTTT. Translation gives CAWSGGQINQPQHF. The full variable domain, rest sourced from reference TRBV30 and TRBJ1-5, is SQTIHQWPATLVQPVGSPLSLECTVEGTSNPNLYWYRQAAGRGLQLLFYSVGIGQISSEVPQNLSASRPQDRQFILSSKKLLLSDSGFYLCAWSGGQINQPQHFGDGTRLSIL.

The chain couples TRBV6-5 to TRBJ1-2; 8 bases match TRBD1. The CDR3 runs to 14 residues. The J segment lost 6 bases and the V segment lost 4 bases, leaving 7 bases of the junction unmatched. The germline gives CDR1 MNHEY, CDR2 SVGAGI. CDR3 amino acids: CASSSGQESHGYTF. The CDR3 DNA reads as TGTGCCAGCAGTTCGGGACAGGAGAGCCATGGCTACACCTTC.

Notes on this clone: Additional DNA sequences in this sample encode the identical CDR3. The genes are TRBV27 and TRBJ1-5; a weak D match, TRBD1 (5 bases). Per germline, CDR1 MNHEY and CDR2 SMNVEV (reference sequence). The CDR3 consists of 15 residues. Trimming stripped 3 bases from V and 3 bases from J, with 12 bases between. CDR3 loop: CASSFGQGINQPQHF. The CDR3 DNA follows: TGTGCCAGCAGTTTTGGGCAGGGCATCAATCAGCCCCAGCATTTT.

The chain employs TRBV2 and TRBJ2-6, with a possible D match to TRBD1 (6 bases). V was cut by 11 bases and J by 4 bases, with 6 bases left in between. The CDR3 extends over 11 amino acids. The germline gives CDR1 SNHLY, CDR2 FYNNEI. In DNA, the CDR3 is TGTGCCGGGACAGGGGCCAACGTCCTGACTTTC. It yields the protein CAGTGANVLTF.

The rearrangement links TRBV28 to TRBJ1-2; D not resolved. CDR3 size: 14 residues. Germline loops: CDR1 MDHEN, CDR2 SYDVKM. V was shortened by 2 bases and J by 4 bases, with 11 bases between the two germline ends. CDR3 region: CASSLGDPGYGYTF. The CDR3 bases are TGTGCCAGCAGTTTAGGAGACCCTGGCTATGGCTACACCTTC.

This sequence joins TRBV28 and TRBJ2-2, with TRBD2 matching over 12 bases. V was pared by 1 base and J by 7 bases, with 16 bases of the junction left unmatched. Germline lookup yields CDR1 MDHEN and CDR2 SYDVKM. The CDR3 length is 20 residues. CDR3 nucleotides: TGTGCCAGCAGTTTATCTGGGACACCCCTAGCGGGGGGGCCTGGCGGGGAGCTGTTTTTT. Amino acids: CASSLSGTPLAGGPGGELFF.

This chain's CDR3 is CASSLGAVTDTQYF. The CDR3 DNA is TGTGCCAGCAGCCTGGGGGCCGTCACAGATACGCAGTATTTT. J is TRBJ2-3 and V is TRBV11-3, with D possibly being TRBD1 (6 bases). The CDR3 runs to 14 residues. V was clipped by 5 bases and J by 2 bases, with 11 bases between them. Germline values: CDR1 SGHNT, CDR2 YENEEA.